This T cell receptor beta chain was captured in a study of blood T cell repertoires in COVID-19. Sequenced by immunoSEQ multiplex PCR; TCRdb stores in-frame clones only, minus some. The sample includes 210,000 or so clones, over 75% of them seen just once. The V gene lost 3 bases and the J gene lost 1 base, with 3 bases spanning the gap. The CDR3 is 13 residues long. In germline, CDR1 is ENHRY, CDR2 SYGVKD. The material sequenced was peripheral blood. The chain combines TRBV10-3 with TRBJ1-4, with D hard to call. The source of this sequence is a woman aged 80 or over with active or convalescent COVID-19. The CDR3 DNA follows: TGTGCCATCAGTGACGGAACTAATGAAAAACTGTTTTTT. Its protein is CAISDGTNEKLFF.